The 10 T cell receptor beta chains presented below share a single source sample, sequenced in a study of blood T cell repertoires in COVID-19. TCRdb keeps only in-frame clones here, not all; method: immunoSEQ multiplex PCR. The sample holds about 190,000 clones, approximately 84% seen once. Sample: peripheral blood. The receptor source for this set is a woman aged 65 to 85 with active or convalescent COVID-19.

The chain recombines TRBV11-2 with TRBJ2-1; 9 bases line up with TRBD2. This CDR3 has 19 amino acids. Germline V gene sequence: CDR1 SGHAT, CDR2 FQNNGV. With 10 bases clipped from V and 0 bases from J, the junction kept 19 bases outside the gene matches. CDR3 bases: TGTGCCACCCAAGGTAGCGGGAGTCACAACCCACCCTCCTACAATGAGCAGTTCTTC. Protein product: CATQGSGSHNPPSYNEQFF.

The chain combines TRBV9 with TRBJ1-3, with unresolved D. The CDR3 has 14 residues. V was trimmed by 2 bases and J by 1 base, leaving 7 bases between them. Germline V gene lookup returns CDR1 SGDLS and CDR2 YYNGEE. CDR3 in amino acids: CASSVQASGNTIYF. As DNA, the CDR3 is TGTGCCAGCAGCGTTCAGGCGTCTGGAAACACCATATATTTT. Full variable domain (outside the CDR3, taken from reference TRBV9 and TRBJ1-3): DSGVTQTPKHLITATGQRVTLRCSPRSGDLSVYWYQQSLDQGLQFLIQYYNGEERAKGNILERFSAQQFPDLHSELNLSSLELGDSALYFCASSVQASGNTIYFGEGSWLTVV.

This clone was picked up a small number of times. The V gene is TRBV11-3, the J gene TRBJ2-1, with TRBD1 identical over 10 bases. The CDR3 loop spans 14 amino acids. The V gene's germline CDR1 is SGHNT and CDR2 YENEEA. J gave up 12 bases and V 5 bases, and 10 bases lay outside the gene matches. The CDR3 region has the DNA TGTGCCAGCAGCCCGGGACAGGGGTCTGCGCTGCAGTTCTTC. It specifies CASSPGQGSALQFF.

As DNA, the CDR3 is TGTGCCAGCAGCTTAGACAGGGGTTCTTCCTACGAGCAGTACTTC. It specifies CASSLDRGSSYEQYF. This chain connects TRBV11-2 to TRBJ2-7, with a weak D call TRBD1 (6 bases). The CDR3 spans 15 residues. The V and J ends lost 0 bases and 1 base respectively, with 10 bases between them. Germline CDR1 SGHAT, CDR2 FQNNGV.

CDR3 residues: CASSGGPGGIDEQYF. The CDR3 DNA is TGCGCCAGCAGCGGGGGGCCAGGGGGCATCGACGAGCAGTACTTC. V and J are TRBV5-1 and TRBJ2-7; 8 positions agree with TRBD1. Germline V lookup: CDR1 SGHRS, CDR2 YFSETQ. The CDR3 runs 15 residues. With 4 bases clipped from V and 5 bases from J, the junction kept 11 bases outside the gene matches.

The chain combines TRBV7-2 with TRBJ2-2; 7 bases are shared with TRBD2. In germline, CDR1 is SGHTA, CDR2 FQGNSA. The junction had 11 bases not matched to a gene; V was cut back by 6 bases and J by 4 bases. The CDR3 extends over 16 amino acids. CDR3 sequence reads: CASRLAGDFGTGELFF. The CDR3 DNA is TGTGCCAGCAGGCTTGCGGGAGATTTCGGCACCGGGGAGCTGTTTTTT.

This clone occurred once. V is TRBV27 and J is TRBJ2-1; TRBD2 matches at 12 bases. Germline trimming cut 5 bases from V and 5 bases from J; bases unmatched to any gene: 4. CDR1 and CDR2 from the germline V gene are MNHEY and SMNVEV (reference sequence). This CDR3 has 15 residues. This chain's CDR3 is CASSGRTSGNNEQFF. CDR3 sequence (DNA): TGTGCCAGCAGTGGCAGGACTAGCGGGAACAATGAGCAGTTCTTC.

The chain couples TRBV4-1 to TRBJ1-2; a possible D gene is TRBD1 (5 bases). The V gene's germline CDR1 is MGHRA and CDR2 YSYEKL. The CDR3 spans 15 residues. V lost 0 bases and J 4 bases, leaving 12 bases between the germline ends. The CDR3 loop reads CASSQERSGVYGYTF. In DNA, the CDR3 is TGCGCCAGCAGCCAAGAGCGTTCGGGGGTCTATGGCTACACCTTC.

V is TRBV27 and J is TRBJ2-7; TRBD1 matches 7 bases. With 5 bases clipped from V and 4 bases from J, the junction kept 8 bases outside the gene matches. The CDR3 has 14 residues. CDR1 and CDR2 from the germline V gene are MNHEY and SMNVEV (reference sequence). CDR3 sequence reads: CASSRKGGRYEQYF. In DNA, the CDR3 is TGTGCCAGCAGTAGAAAAGGGGGCCGGTACGAGCAGTACTTC.

The rearrangement joins TRBV9 to TRBJ2-7; TRBD1 agrees at 10 bases. The CDR3 consists of 14 residues. J lost 6 bases, V lost 1 base, and 4 bases had no gene match. Per germline, CDR1 SGDLS and CDR2 YYNGEE. The CDR3 bases are TGTGCCAGCAGCGTAAGGGACAGGGGATCCGAGCAGTACTTC. This gives the protein CASSVRDRGSEQYF.